This TCR beta chain is drawn from a study of OX40 agonist ivuxolimab in advanced cancers. Background on the study: Ivuxolimab was administered intravenously to patients at 0.01 to 10 mg/kg every 2 weeks.

The study, taken as a whole, reports: At 0.1 to 3.0 mg/kg and by week 6, clonal expansion occurred in CD4+ and CD8+ blood T cells.

To note about this clone: What it binds is unknown.

Sequencing used immunoSEQ multiplex PCR; TCRdb keeps in-frame clones, though not all of them. The repertoire holds 40,000 to 50,000 clones, with around nine tenths as singletons. The length of the CDR3 is 16 residues. Unmatched junction bases numbered 12, after V lost 4 bases and J lost 6 bases. Germline CDR1 reads GTSNPN; CDR2 reads SVGIG (reference sequence). The chain couples TRBV30 to TRBJ2-3, with 11 nucleotides matching TRBD2. This clonotype was sampled from an adult with an advanced solid tumor such as melanoma, head and neck, liver or kidney cancer. Sequences were derived from CD4+ or CD8+ T cells sorted from blood, sampled in a trial of the OX40 agonist ivuxolimab. The CDR3 DNA reads TGTGCCTGGAATCGGAACTTAGCGGGAGGGCCGGATACGCAGTATTTT. Amino acid sequence: CAWNRNLAGGPDTQYF.